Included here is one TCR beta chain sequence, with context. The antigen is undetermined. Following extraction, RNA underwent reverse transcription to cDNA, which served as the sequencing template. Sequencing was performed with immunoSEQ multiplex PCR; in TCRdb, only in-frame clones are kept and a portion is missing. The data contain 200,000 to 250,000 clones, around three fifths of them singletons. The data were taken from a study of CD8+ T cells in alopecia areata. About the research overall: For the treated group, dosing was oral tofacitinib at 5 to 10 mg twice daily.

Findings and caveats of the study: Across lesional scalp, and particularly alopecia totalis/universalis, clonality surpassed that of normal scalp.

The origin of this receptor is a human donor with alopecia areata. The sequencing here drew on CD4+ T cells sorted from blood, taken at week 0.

CDR3 DNA sequence: TGTGCCTTCCAGGGTCTAGCGGGAGTCTCCGAGACCCAGTACTTC. It specifies CAFQGLAGVSETQYF. This chain joins TRBV30 and TRBJ2-5; TRBD2 agrees at 10 bases. The CDR3 spans 15 residues. Germline V gene data show CDR1 as GTSNPN and CDR2 as SVGIG (reference sequence). The ends lost 7 bases at V and 5 bases at J; junction bases unmatched: 13. The complete variable domain, with remaining parts taken from reference TRBV30 and TRBJ2-5, reads SQTIHQWPATLVQPVGSPLSLECTVEGTSNPNLYWYRQAAGRGLQLLFYSVGIGQISSEVPQNLSASRPQDRQFILSSKKLLLSDSGFYLCAFQGLAGVSETQYFGPGTRLLVL.